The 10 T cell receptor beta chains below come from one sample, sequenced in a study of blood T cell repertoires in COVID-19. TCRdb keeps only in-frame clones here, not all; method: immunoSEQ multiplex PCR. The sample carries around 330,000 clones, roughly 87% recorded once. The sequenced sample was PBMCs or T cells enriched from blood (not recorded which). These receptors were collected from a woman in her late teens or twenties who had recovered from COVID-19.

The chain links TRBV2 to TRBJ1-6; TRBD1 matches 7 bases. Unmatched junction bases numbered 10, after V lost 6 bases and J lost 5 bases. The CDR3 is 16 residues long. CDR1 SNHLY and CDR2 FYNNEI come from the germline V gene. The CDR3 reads CASSDATGSDNSPLHF. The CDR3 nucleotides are TGTGCCAGCAGCGATGCGACAGGGTCTGATAATTCACCCCTCCACTTT.

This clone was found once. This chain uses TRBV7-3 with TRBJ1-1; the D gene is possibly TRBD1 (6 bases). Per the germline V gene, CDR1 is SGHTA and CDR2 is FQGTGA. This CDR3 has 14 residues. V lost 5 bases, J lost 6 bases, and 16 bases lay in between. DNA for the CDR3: TGTGCCAGCAGCCTAGGTGGGGGCTTGGCTGAAGCTTTCTTT. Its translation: CASSLGGGLAEAFF. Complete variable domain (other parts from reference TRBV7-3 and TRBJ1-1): GAGVSQTPSNKVTEKGKYVELRCDPISGHTALYWYRQSLGQGPEFLIYFQGTGAADDSGLPNDRFFAVRPEGSVSTLKIQRTERGDSAVYLCASSLGGGLAEAFFGQGTRLTVV.

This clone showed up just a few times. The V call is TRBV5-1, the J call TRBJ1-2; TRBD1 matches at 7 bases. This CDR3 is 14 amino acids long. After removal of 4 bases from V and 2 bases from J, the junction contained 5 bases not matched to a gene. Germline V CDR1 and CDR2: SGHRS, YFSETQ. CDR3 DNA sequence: TGCGCCAGCAGCCCCGAGGGGGCGAACTATGGCTACACCTTC. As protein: CASSPEGANYGYTF.

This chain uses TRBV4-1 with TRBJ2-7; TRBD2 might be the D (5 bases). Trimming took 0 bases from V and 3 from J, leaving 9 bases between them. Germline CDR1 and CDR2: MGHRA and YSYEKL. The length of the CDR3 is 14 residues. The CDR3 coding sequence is TGCGCCAGCAGCCAAGAAGCAGACTACTACGAGCAGTACTTC. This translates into CASSQEADYYEQYF.

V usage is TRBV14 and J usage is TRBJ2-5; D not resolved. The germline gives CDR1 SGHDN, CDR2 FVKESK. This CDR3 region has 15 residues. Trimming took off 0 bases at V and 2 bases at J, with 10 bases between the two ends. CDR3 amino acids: CASSQDRWSQETQYF. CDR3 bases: TGTGCCAGCAGCCAAGATAGGTGGAGTCAAGAGACCCAGTACTTC.

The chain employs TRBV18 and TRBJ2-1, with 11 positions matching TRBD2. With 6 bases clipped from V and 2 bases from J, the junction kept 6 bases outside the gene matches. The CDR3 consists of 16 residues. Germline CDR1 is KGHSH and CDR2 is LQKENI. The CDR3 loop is CASSPTSGGTYNEQFF. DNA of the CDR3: TGTGCCAGCTCCCCCACTAGCGGGGGTACCTACAATGAGCAGTTCTTC.

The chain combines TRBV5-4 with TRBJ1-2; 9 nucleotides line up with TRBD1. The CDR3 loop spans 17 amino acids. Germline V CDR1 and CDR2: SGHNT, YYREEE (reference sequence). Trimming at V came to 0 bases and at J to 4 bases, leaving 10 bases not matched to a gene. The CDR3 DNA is TGTGCCAGCAGCTTGGGCACTTGGACAGGGGTTCCCTATGGCTACACCTTC. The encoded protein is CASSLGTWTGVPYGYTF.

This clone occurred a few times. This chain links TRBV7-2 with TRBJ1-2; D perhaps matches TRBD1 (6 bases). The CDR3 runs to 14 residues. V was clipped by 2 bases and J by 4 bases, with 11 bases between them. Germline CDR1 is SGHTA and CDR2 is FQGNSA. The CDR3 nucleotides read TGTGCCAGCAGCTTAATTGGACAGATCTATGGCTACACCTTC. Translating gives CASSLIGQIYGYTF.

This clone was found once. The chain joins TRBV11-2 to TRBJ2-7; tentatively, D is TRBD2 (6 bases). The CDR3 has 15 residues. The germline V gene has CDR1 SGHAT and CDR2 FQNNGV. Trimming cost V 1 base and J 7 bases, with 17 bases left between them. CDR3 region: CASSLAEGVMGEQYF. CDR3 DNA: TGTGCCAGCAGCTTAGCGGAGGGAGTAATGGGTGAGCAGTACTTC.

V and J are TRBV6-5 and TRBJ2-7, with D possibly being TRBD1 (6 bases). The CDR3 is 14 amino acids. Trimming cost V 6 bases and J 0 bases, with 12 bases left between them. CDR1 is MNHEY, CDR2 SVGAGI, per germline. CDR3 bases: TGTGCCAGCAGCCTTGGACAGAGCTCCTACGAGCAGTACTTC. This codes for CASSLGQSSYEQYF.